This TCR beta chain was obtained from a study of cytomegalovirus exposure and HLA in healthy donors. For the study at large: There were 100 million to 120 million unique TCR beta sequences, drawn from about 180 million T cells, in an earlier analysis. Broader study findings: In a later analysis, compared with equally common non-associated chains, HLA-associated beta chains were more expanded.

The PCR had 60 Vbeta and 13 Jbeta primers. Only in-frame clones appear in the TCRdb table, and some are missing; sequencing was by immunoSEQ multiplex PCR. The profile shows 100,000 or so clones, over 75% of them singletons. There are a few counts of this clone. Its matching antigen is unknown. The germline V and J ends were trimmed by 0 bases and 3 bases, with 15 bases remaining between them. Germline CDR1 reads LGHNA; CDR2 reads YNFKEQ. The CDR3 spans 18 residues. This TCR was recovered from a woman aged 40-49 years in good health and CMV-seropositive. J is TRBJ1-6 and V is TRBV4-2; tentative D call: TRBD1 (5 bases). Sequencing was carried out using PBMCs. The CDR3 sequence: CASSQDPGRQNYNSPLHF. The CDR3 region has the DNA TGTGCCAGCAGCCAAGATCCAGGTAGACAGAACTATAATTCACCCCTCCACTTT.